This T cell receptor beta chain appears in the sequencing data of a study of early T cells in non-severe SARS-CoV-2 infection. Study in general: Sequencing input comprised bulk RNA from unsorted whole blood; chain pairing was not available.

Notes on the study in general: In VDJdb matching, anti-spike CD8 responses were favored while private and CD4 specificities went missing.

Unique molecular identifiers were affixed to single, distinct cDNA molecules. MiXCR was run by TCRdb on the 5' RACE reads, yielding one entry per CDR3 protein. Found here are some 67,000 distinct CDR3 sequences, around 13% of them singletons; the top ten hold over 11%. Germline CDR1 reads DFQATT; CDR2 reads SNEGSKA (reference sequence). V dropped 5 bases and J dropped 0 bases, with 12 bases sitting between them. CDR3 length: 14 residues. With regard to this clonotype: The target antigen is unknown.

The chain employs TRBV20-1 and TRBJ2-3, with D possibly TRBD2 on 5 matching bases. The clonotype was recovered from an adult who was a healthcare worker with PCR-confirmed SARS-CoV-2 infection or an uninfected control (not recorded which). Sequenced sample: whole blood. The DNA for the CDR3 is TGCAGTGCTCAACCCTGGACTAGCACAGATACGCAGTATTTT. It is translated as CSAQPWTSTDTQYF.